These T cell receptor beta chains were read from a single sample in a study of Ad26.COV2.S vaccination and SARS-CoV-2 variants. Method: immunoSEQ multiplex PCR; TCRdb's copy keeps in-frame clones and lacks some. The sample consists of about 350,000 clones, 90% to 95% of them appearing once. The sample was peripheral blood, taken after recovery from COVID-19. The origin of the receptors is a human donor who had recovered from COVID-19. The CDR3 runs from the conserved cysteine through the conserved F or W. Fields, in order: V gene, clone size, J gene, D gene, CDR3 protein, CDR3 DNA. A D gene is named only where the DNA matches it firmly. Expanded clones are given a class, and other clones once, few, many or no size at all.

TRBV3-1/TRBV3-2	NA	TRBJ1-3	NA	CASSQGQISGNTIYF	TGTGCCAGCAGCCAAGGACAGATCTCTGGAAACACCATATATTTT
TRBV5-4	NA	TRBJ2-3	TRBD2	CASSYGTSVSTDTQYF	TGTGCCAGCAGCTACGGGACTAGCGTGAGCACAGATACGCAGTATTTT
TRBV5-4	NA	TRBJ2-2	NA	CASSLRQGRRELFF	TGTGCCAGCAGCTTGAGGCAGGGGAGACGGGAGCTGTTTTTT
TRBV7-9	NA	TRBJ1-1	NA	CASSLSGAGGGTEAFF	TGTGCCAGCAGCTTGAGCGGTGCCGGAGGGGGCACTGAAGCTTTCTTT
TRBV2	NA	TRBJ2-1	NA	CASSVQGLLNEQFF	TGTGCCAGCAGTGTCCAAGGACTGCTAAATGAGCAGTTCTTC
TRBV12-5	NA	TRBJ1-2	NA	CASGLGDGYTF	TGTGCTAGTGGTTTGGGGGATGGCTACACCTTC
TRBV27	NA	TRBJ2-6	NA	CASSPRTGRAGANVLTF	TGTGCCAGCAGTCCCCGGACAGGGAGGGCTGGGGCCAACGTCCTGACTTTC
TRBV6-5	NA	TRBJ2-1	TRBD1	CASSYSGTGNEQFF	TGTGCCAGCAGTTACTCAGGGACAGGGAATGAGCAGTTCTTC
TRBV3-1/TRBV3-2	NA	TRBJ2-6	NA	CASSQDFWGGGTSAGANVLTF	TGTGCCAGCAGCCAAGATTTTTGGGGAGGGGGTACCAGTGCTGGGGCCAACGTCCTGACTTTC
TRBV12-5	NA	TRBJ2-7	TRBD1	CASGLATLAGTDSYEQYF	TGTGCTAGTGGTTTGGCTACGCTTGCCGGGACAGATTCCTACGAGCAGTACTTC
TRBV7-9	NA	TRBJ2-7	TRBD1	CASSFATRTGGDEQYF	TGTGCCAGCAGCTTCGCGACCCGGACAGGGGGCGACGAGCAGTACTTC
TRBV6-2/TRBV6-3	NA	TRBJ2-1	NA	CASSYSQPILRGEQFF	TGTGCCAGCAGTTACTCGCAACCCATACTCCGGGGTGAGCAGTTCTTC
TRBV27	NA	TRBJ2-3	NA	CASRSETGTLTDTQYF	TGTGCCAGCAGATCAGAAACCGGGACCCTCACAGATACGCAGTATTTT
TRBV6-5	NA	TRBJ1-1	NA	CANDSHSSKNTEAFF	TGTGCCAACGACAGTCACAGTAGCAAGAACACTGAAGCTTTCTTT
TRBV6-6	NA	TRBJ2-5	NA	CASSYSTARETQYF	TGTGCCAGCAGTTACTCCACGGCAAGGGAGACCCAGTACTTC
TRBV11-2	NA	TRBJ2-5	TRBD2	CASSLAGGTQYF	TGTGCCAGCAGCCTAGCGGGGGGGACCCAGTACTTC
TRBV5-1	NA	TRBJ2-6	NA	CASSWPPGHHSGANVLTF	TGCGCCAGCAGCTGGCCCCCGGGACATCACTCTGGGGCCAACGTCCTGACTTTC
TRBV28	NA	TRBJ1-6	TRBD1	CASNLGQGESYNSPLHF	TGTGCCAGCAATTTAGGACAGGGTGAATCCTATAATTCACCCCTCCACTTT
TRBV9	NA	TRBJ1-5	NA	CASSVGWAPGQPQHF	TGTGCCAGCAGCGTAGGTTGGGCCCCCGGACAGCCCCAGCATTTT
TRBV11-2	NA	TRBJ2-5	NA	CASSLAGAVQETQYF	TGTGCCAGCAGCTTAGCGGGGGCCGTCCAAGAGACCCAGTACTTC
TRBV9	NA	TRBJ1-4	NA	CASSPHTATNEKLFF	TGTGCCAGCAGCCCACACACCGCAACTAATGAAAAACTGTTTTTT
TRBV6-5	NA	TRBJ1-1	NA	CASSYSVNTEAFF	TGTGCCAGCAGTTACTCCGTTAACACTGAAGCTTTCTTT
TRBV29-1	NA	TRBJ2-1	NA	CSVEWGTLRGEQFF	TGCAGCGTTGAATGGGGGACTCTGCGGGGTGAGCAGTTCTTC
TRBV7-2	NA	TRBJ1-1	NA	CASSFGVGETEAFF	TGTGCCAGCAGCTTTGGGGTAGGGGAGACTGAAGCTTTCTTT
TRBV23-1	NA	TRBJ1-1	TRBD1	CASSQTDRGPLPWPFF	TGCGCCAGCAGTCAAACCGACAGGGGGCCCCTCCCCTGGCCTTTCTTT
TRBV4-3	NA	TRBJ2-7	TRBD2	CASSLQTSGGIYEQYF	TGCGCCAGCAGCCTTCAGACTAGCGGGGGGATCTACGAGCAGTACTTC
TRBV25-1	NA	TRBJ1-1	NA	CASSPTQGTLGTEAFF	TGTGCCAGCAGTCCGACACAGGGAACTTTGGGCACTGAAGCTTTCTTT
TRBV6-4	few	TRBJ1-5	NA	CASSDWGGWNQPQHF	TGTGCCAGCAGTGACTGGGGGGGCTGGAATCAGCCCCAGCATTTT
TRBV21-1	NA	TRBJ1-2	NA	CASSGQGANNYGYTF	TGTGCCAGCAGCGGACAGGGGGCAAACAACTATGGCTACACCTTC
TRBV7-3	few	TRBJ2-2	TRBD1	CASSETGGTGELFF	TGTGCCAGCAGCGAAACAGGGGGCACCGGGGAGCTGTTTTTT
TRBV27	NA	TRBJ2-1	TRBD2	CASSLTSGGPTRNEQFF	TGTGCCAGCAGTTTGACTAGCGGGGGGCCCACTCGGAATGAGCAGTTCTTC
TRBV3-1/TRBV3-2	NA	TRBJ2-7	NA	CASSQDLASLYEQYF	TGTGCCAGCAGCCAAGACTTAGCCTCCCTCTACGAGCAGTACTTC